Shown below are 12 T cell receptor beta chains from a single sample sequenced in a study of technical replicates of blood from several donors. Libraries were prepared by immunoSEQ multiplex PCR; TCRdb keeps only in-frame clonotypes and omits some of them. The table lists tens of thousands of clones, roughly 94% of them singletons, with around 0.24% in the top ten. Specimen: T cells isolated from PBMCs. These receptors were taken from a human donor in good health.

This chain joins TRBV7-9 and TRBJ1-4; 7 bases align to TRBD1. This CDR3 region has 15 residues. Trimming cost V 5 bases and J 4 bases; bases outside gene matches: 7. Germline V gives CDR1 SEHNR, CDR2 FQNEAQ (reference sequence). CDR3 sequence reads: CASSPRDSYNEKLFF. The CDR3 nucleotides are TGTGCCAGCAGCCCAAGGGACAGTTATAATGAAAAACTGTTTTTT.

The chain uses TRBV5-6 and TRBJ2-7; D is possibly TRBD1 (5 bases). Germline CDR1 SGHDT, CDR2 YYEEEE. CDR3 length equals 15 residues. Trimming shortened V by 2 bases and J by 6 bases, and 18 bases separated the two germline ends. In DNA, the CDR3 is TGTGCCAGCAGCTTTTTCGTCGGGCTCAGGGCCGAGCAGTACTTC. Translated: CASSFFVGLRAEQYF.

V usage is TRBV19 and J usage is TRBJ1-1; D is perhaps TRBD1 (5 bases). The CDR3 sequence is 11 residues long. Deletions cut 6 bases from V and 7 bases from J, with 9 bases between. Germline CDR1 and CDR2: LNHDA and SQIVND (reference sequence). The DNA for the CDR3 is TGTGCCAGTAGCCCAGGGTATGAAGCTTTCTTT. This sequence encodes CASSPGYEAFF.

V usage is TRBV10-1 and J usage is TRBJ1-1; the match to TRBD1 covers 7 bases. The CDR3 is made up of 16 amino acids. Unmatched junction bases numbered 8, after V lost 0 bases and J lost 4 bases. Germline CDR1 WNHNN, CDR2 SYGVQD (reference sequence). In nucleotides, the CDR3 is TGCGCCAGCAGTGAGTCTTTCGTAGGGGGCATCACTGAAGCTTTCTTT. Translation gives CASSESFVGGITEAFF.

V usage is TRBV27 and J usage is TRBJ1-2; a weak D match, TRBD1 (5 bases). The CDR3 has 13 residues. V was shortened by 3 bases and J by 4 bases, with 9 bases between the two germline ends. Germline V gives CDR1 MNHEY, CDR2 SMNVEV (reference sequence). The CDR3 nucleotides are TGTGCCAGCAGTTTCAGTCAGGGCTATGGCTACACCTTC. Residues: CASSFSQGYGYTF.

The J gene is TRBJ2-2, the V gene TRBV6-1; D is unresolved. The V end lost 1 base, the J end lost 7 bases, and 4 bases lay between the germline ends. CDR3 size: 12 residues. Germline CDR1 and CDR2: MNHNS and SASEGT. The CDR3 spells CASSEGGGELFF. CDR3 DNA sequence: TGTGCCAGCAGTGAAGGCGGCGGGGAGCTGTTTTTT.

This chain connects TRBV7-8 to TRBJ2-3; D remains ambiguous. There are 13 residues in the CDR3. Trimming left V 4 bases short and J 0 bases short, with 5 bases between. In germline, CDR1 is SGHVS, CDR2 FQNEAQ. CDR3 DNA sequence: TGTGCCAGCAGCTCCCCTAGCACAGATACGCAGTATTTT. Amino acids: CASSSPSTDTQYF.

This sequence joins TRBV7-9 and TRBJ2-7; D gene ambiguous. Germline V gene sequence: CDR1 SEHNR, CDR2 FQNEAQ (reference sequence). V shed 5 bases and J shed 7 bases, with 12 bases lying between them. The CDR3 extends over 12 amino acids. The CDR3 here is CASSKDAREQYF. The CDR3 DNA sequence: TGTGCCAGCAGCAAGGATGCGAGGGAGCAGTACTTC.

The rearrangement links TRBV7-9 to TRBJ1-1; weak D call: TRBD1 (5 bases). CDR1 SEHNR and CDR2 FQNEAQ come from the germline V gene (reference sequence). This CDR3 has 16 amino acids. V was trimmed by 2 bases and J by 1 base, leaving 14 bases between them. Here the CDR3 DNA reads TGTGCCAGCAGCTTAAGTTGGTTGGGGGGGAACACTGAAGCTTTCTTT. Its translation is CASSLSWLGGNTEAFF.

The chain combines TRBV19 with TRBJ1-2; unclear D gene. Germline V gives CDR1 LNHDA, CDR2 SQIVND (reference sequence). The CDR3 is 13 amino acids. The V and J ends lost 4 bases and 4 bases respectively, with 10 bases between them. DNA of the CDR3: TGTGCCAGTAGTAGTTACAGTTCCTATGGCTACACCTTC. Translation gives CASSSYSSYGYTF.

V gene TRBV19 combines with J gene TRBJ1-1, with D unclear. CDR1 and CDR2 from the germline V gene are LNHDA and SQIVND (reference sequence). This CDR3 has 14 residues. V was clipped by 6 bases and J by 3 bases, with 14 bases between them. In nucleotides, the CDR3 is TGTGCCAGTAGGAGGATTTATGCGGACACTGAAGCTTTCTTT. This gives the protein CASRRIYADTEAFF.

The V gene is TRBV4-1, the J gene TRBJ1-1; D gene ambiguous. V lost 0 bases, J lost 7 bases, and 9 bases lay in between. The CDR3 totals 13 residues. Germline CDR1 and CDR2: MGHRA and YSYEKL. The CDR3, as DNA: TGCGCCAGCAGCCAAGATACTACCCGTGAAGCTTTCTTT. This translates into CASSQDTTREAFF.